This T cell receptor (beta chain) was sequenced for a study of vaccination and CD4 T cells after COVID-19. Overall study results and limits: Researchers report that a median approximately 87% of reactive clones in convalescent patients surfaced only post-vaccination.

Treatment: approximately 11-day PBMC culture with coronavirus spike peptide pools or control peptides (ViraFEST assay). ViraFEST sequenced TCRs after peptide-pool expansion of antigen-specific T cells. The dates of positive PCR tests extended from March through December 2020 and came before the US Alpha, Beta and Delta variants. Sequence data for DNA of cultured CD4+ T cells were generated by the Oncomine TCR Beta short-read assay. Scientists extracted genomic DNA from CD4+ T cells grown in culture. One entry per CDR3 protein, called by TCRdb with MiXCR from the PCR reads. This sample yields 7,000 to 8,000 distinct CDR3 sequences, of which around a fifth are seen a single time; approximately 21% belongs to the top ten. Points on this clonotype: Its specificity is not known.

This CDR3 is built from 12 residues. Germline CDR1 reads KGHSH; CDR2 reads LQKENI. V lost 1 base, J lost 11 bases, and 10 bases lay in between. The V and J genes are TRBV18 and TRBJ2-3, with a weak D call TRBD1 (5 bases). The sequencing here drew on CD4+ T cells from blood, cultured in vitro, taken after SARS-CoV-2 vaccination. The receptor comes from a human donor who had recovered from COVID-19. The CDR3 sequence is CASSPQGRMQYF. The CDR3 nucleotides are TGTGCCAGCTCACCACAGGGGCGCATGCAGTATTTT.